Sequencing of this T cell receptor (beta chain) was carried out in a study of Tregs in tolerant kidney transplant recipients. Broader study findings: The small number of patients limits these findings pending further validation. Biological reproducibility was not directly addressed, but technical replication error appeared minimal.

Produced via immunoSEQ multiplex PCR; TCRdb's table is partial and in-frame only. The sample has roughly 250,000 clones; 84% are singletons. Germline-derived CDR1 and CDR2 are SEHNR and FQNEAQ (reference sequence). This CDR3 region has 19 residues. Between the trimmed V and J ends, which lost 6 bases and 1 base, there was a span of 22 bases. Thawed PBMCs were FACS-sorted into unstimulated CD4+CD25+CD127- regulatory T cells, CD4+CD25- non-regulatory cells, CD4 and CD8 cells. As regards this clone: Its antigen remains unidentified.

The J gene is TRBJ2-6, the V gene TRBV7-9; D not certain. The sequence was collected from a human donor in good health. Specimen: CD4+ T cells from blood. The CDR3 protein is CASSAYRTYGVSGANVLTF. DNA for the CDR3: TGTGCCAGCAGTGCATACAGAACCTACGGTGTTTCTGGGGCCAACGTCCTGACTTTC.